This T cell receptor (beta chain) was captured in a study of shared clonotypes between healthy human individuals. Study findings and constraints: Relative to clonotypes present in all four donors, those not shared had lower generation probabilities. Naive subsets tended to show greater estimated richness than memory subsets.

The CDR3 contains 11 residues. The germline gives CDR1 GTSNPN, CDR2 SVGIG (reference sequence). The germline V and J ends were trimmed by 1 base and 6 bases, with 7 bases remaining between them. Note on this clone: Its antigen remains unidentified.

Investigators spread the genomic DNA of each subset evenly over several immunoSEQ plates. Sequenced by immunoSEQ multiplex PCR; TCRdb stores in-frame clones only, minus some. The table lists approximately 1.9 million clones, roughly 95% of them singletons, with around 1.7% in the top ten. Only CD45RO-negative cells positively selected for CCR7 counted as naive CD8 cells, so terminally differentiated effector memory CD45RA+ cells were excluded. Donors comprised only Caucasian adults living in Nashville, Tennessee. The clonotype comes from a man aged 18 to 30 in good health. Some clones in this sample may be carry-over from other donors' samples. The sample consisted of naive CD8+ T cells from PBMCs. The chain employs TRBV30 and TRBJ2-7; D is undetermined. This chain's CDR3 is CAWSAGREQYF. The CDR3 DNA sequence: TGTGCCTGGAGTGCGGGTCGCGAGCAGTACTTC.